One and the same sample provided the 16 T cell receptor beta chains below, sequenced in a study of T-cell reconstitution after alpha-beta-depleted transplantation in children. Researchers prepared the TCRbeta library using unique molecular identifiers, the study reports. TCRdb reanalysed the PCR reads using MiXCR and keeps one entry per CDR3 protein. The data show some 520,000 distinct CDR3 sequences, about 31% seen once. The sequenced sample was PBMCs from the stem cell graft donor, obtained from the stem cell graft. All receptors derive from a human donor who donated a stem cell graft to a child with aplastic anemia.

This clonotype appeared a few times. This sequence joins TRBV20-1 and TRBJ1-1; no firm D call. Trimming took 0 bases from V and 1 from J, leaving 6 bases between them. The CDR3 spans 13 residues. Germline V lookup: CDR1 DFQATT, CDR2 SNEGSKA (reference sequence). CDR3 nucleotide sequence: TGCAGTGCTAGAGAGGACGGGAACACTGAAGCTTTCTTT. Protein: CSAREDGNTEAFF.

This sequence joins TRBV7-2 and TRBJ2-3; tentative D call: TRBD1 (5 bases). In germline, CDR1 is SGHTA, CDR2 FQGNSA. CDR3 length equals 15 residues. Trimming stripped 0 bases from V and 3 bases from J, with 10 bases between. Written as DNA, the CDR3 is TGTGCCAGCAGCTTAGCGGGGCAGGGAACAGATACGCAGTATTTT. Protein sequence: CASSLAGQGTDTQYF.

The genes are TRBV18 and TRBJ2-7; the D gene is possibly TRBD1 (6 bases). CDR1 and CDR2 (germline): KGHSH, LQKENI. Between the trimmed V and J ends, which lost 0 bases and 6 bases, there was a span of 12 bases. The CDR3 spans 14 residues. The CDR3 protein is CASSPPQGPGEQYV. The CDR3 nucleotides are TGTGCCAGCTCACCACCGCAGGGGCCGGGCGAGCAGTACGTC.

The rearrangement joins TRBV29-1 to TRBJ2-7; 10 bases line up with TRBD2. Per germline, CDR1 SQVTM and CDR2 ANQGSEA. The CDR3 consists of 15 residues. Germline trimming cut 0 bases from V and 6 bases from J; bases unmatched to any gene: 8. The CDR3, as DNA: TGCAGCGTTGAAGATACTAGCGGGACTCCCCTCGAGCAGTACTTC. It encodes CSVEDTSGTPLEQYF.

The rearrangement joins TRBV4-3 to TRBJ2-7; D unclear. Germline CDR1 LGHNA, CDR2 YSLEER. Trimming took off 0 bases at V and 5 bases at J, with 11 bases between the two ends. This CDR3 contains 14 residues. CDR3 residues: CASSQERQDDEQYF. Written as DNA, the CDR3 is TGCGCCAGCAGCCAAGAAAGGCAGGACGACGAGCAGTACTTC.

This chain joins TRBV7-2 and TRBJ2-5; D is perhaps TRBD1 (6 bases). This CDR3 region has 15 residues. Per germline, CDR1 SGHTA and CDR2 FQGNSA. Deletions cut 7 bases from V and 5 bases from J, with 20 bases between. The CDR3 DNA reads TGTGCCAGCACCGAACAGGGTGTCGCGATGGAGACCCAGTACTTC. It encodes CASTEQGVAMETQYF.

This clonotype was counted a few times. In DNA, the CDR3 is TGTGCCAGCAGCTTGGAACTAGCGGGCCCCAATGAGCAGTTCTTC. Translation: CASSLELAGPNEQFF. The V and J genes are TRBV5-4 and TRBJ2-1; 9 bases fit TRBD2. The CDR3 runs to 15 residues. V was pared by 0 bases and J by 6 bases, with 4 bases of the junction left unmatched. Germline assignment: CDR1 SGHNT and CDR2 YYREEE (reference sequence).

The CDR3 spells CAILGQVGNTIYF. CDR3 nucleotides: TGTGCCATACTAGGACAGGTTGGAAACACCATATATTTT. J is TRBJ1-3 and V is TRBV28, with TRBD1 matching 7 bases. The CDR3 has 13 residues. Losses at the gene ends were 10 bases for V and 3 bases for J; bases not matched to a gene: 6. CDR1 is MDHEN, CDR2 SYDVKM, per germline.

V is TRBV29-1 and J is TRBJ2-1, with D uncertain. CDR3 length: 12 residues. The germline V and J ends were trimmed by 2 bases and 8 bases, with 10 bases remaining between them. Germline CDR1 reads SQVTM; CDR2 reads ANQGSEA. CDR3 sequence: CSVEFDEDEQFF. CDR3 DNA: TGCAGCGTTGAATTCGACGAGGATGAGCAGTTCTTC.

There are a few counts of this clonotype. V is TRBV29-1 and J is TRBJ1-5, with D perhaps matching TRBD1 (6 bases). V lost 7 bases and J lost 5, with 9 bases in between. This CDR3 is built from 11 residues. The germline V gene encodes CDR1 SQVTM and CDR2 ANQGSEA. CDR3 in DNA: TGCAGCGGGACAGATTATCAGCCCCAGCATTTT. This gives the protein CSGTDYQPQHF.

This chain joins TRBV4-3 and TRBJ1-3; no firm D call. This CDR3 has 16 residues. Trimming removed 1 base at V and 4 bases at J, with 14 bases between. From germline, CDR1 is LGHNA and CDR2 YSLEER. CDR3 nucleotides: TGCGCCAGCAGCCAAGGGAACAGACCTTCCGGAAACACCATATATTTT. This codes for CASSQGNRPSGNTIYF.

This rearrangement joins TRBV3-1 to TRBJ1-1; D not resolved. The CDR3 has 14 residues. The ends were cut back, 2 bases at V and 3 bases at J, with 10 bases in the middle. Looked up from germline, CDR1 is LGHDT and CDR2 is YNNKEL (reference sequence). The CDR3 DNA reads as TGTGCCAGCAGCCAACTTAGCACCTACACTGAAGCTTTCTTT. Residues: CASSQLSTYTEAFF.

The chain is built from TRBV3-1 and TRBJ2-1; TRBD2 aligns across 10 bases. With 0 bases clipped from V and 4 bases from J, the junction kept 15 bases outside the gene matches. CDR1 is LGHDT and CDR2 is YNNKEL in the germline V gene (reference sequence). The CDR3 is 20 amino acids. The CDR3 sequence is CASSQDLGTRGLALYNEQFF. The CDR3 DNA reads TGTGCCAGCAGCCAAGATCTAGGGACGAGGGGACTAGCGTTATACAATGAGCAGTTCTTC.

Here the CDR3 reads CSVEKWGLAGGTTDTQYF. The CDR3 DNA is TGCAGCGTTGAAAAGTGGGGCCTAGCGGGAGGGACCACAGATACGCAGTATTTT. The chain links TRBV29-1 to TRBJ2-3; 12 bases align to TRBD2. This CDR3 comprises 18 residues. Germline V CDR1 and CDR2: SQVTM, ANQGSEA. The junction had 11 bases not matched to a gene; V was cut back by 2 bases and J by 2 bases.

The chain is built from TRBV12-3 or TRBV12-4 and TRBJ1-2, with D possibly matching TRBD1 (5 bases). The length of the CDR3 is 13 residues. The V and J ends lost 5 bases and 3 bases respectively, with 10 bases between them. CDR3: CASSPGGHYGYTF. The DNA for the CDR3 is TGTGCCAGCAGTCCCGGGGGTCACTATGGCTACACCTTC.

The rearrangement joins TRBV7-2 to TRBJ2-3; D gene ambiguous. The length of the CDR3 is 17 residues. Trimming removed 5 bases at V and 0 bases at J, with 18 bases between. Germline values: CDR1 SGHTA, CDR2 FQGNSA. CDR3 coding DNA: TGTGCCAGCAGCGCCCAACCGACTCTTGGGAGCACAGATACGCAGTATTTT. It translates to CASSAQPTLGSTDTQYF.